Here is one T cell receptor (beta chain) with its context. Its antigen is as yet unknown. In germline, CDR1 is SGHTA, CDR2 FQGNSA. The CDR3 sequence is 19 residues long. The ends lost 0 bases at V and 1 base at J; junction bases unmatched: 8. The PCR employed 60 Vbeta primers together with 13 Jbeta primers. This table comes from immunoSEQ multiplex PCR, and its TCRdb copy is limited to in-frame clones, with some not included. This table holds around 94,000 clones, around three fifths found once. The sample is drawn from a study of cytomegalovirus exposure and HLA in healthy donors. Study-level information: From HLA-typed donors, an early data release held around 80 million unique TCRs.

Study-wide results and limits: A later look showed TCR association rates differing by HLA locus, highest for DRB1 and lowest for HLA-C. Previously analyzed data showed that most TCR beta V segments were productive at a frequency of about 87% or about 30%.

The chain combines TRBV7-2 with TRBJ2-1, with TRBD2 matching 11 bases. This sequence originates from a man aged 30 to 45 in good health and CMV-seronegative. Sequenced: PBMCs. The CDR3 here is CASSLAELAGVSSYNEQFF. CDR3 nucleotides: TGTGCCAGCAGCTTAGCCGAACTAGCGGGAGTAAGTTCCTACAATGAGCAGTTCTTC.